This T cell receptor (beta chain) was sequenced in a study of T cell repertoires in cytomegalovirus infection. This clonotype was detected a few times. TCRdb ran MiXCR on the reads and lists one entry per CDR3 protein. The profile shows about 130,000 distinct CDR3 sequences, 7% to 9.5% of them singletons. The V gene lost 2 bases and the J gene lost 1 base, with 8 bases spanning the gap. The CDR3 contains 14 residues. Germline CDR1 and CDR2: SGHAT and FQNNGV. The sequence was obtained from a human donor in good health (CMV status not recorded). Some clones in this sample may be carry-over from other donors' samples. Sequenced: PBMCs. The chain recombines TRBV11-2 with TRBJ2-5; D is undetermined. CDR3: CASSLRPGQETQYF. CDR3 nucleotide sequence: TGTGCCAGCAGCTTACGGCCCGGCCAAGAGACCCAGTACTTC.